The source of this T cell receptor beta chain is a study of CD8 T cells in ankylosing spondylitis. Whole-study findings and limits: There was reportedly significant enrichment of clones that were disease-linked in matched ankylosing spondylitis synovial fluid. It appeared that ankylosing spondylitis blood was characterized by a TCR beta motif of several highly homologous variants. CD8+ disease-linked clones were present at relatively low frequencies in blood.

In germline, CDR1 is SEHNR, CDR2 FQNEAQ (reference sequence). There are 14 residues in the CDR3. V shed 5 bases, J shed 6 bases, and the junction held 4 bases outside the gene matches. Notes on this clonotype: Its antigen is not known.

Each TCR beta library was made by quantitative 5'-RACE that incorporated molecular barcodes. MiXCR, applied by TCRdb to the 5' RACE reads, yields one record per CDR3 protein. The sample has about 540,000 distinct CDR3 sequences, roughly 13% seen once. V and J are TRBV7-9 and TRBJ1-3; 10 bases are a match to TRBD1. The sequence was obtained from a male donor with ankylosing spondylitis. Sequencing was carried out using blood, either unsorted or a sorted T cell fraction (not recorded which). CDR3 protein: CASSPGQGENTIYF. The CDR3 DNA follows: TGTGCCAGCAGCCCAGGACAGGGGGAAAACACCATATATTTT. Full variable domain (missing parts from reference TRBV7-9 and TRBJ1-3): DTGVSQNPRHKITKRGQNVTFRCDPISEHNRLYWYRQTLGQGPEFLTYFQNEAQLEKSRLLSDRFSAERPKGSFSTLEIQRTEQGDSAMYLCASSPGQGENTIYFGEGSWLTVV.